This T cell receptor (beta chain) is drawn from a study of blood T cells in healthy people across ages. Study outcomes and limitations: Aged donors had fewer naive CD4+ cells and lower diversity than long-lived donors.

Germline values: CDR1 LGHNA, CDR2 YNFKEQ. The CDR3 contains 16 residues. V shed 0 bases and J shed 0 bases, with 12 bases lying between them. Notes on this clonotype: Its cognate antigen is unknown.

Through a sample-barcoded 5' primer and a J-beta primer mix, a second PCR was run for roughly 7 to 12 cycles. CDR3-containing paired-end reads numbered at least 2.5 million in each sample. TCRdb ran MiXCR on the 5' RACE reads and lists one entry per CDR3 protein. The data contain hundreds of thousands of distinct CDR3 sequences, around 24% of them singletons. The same data also went into a second study, on T cells of mothers and their children.

The chain couples TRBV4-2 to TRBJ2-7; D unclear. The specimen was blood. The clonotype comes from a boy under 18 in good health. Written as DNA, the CDR3 is TGTGCCAGCAGCCAAGAGGAAAGTAGAGGCTCCTACGAGCAGTACTTC. Translated: CASSQEESRGSYEQYF.